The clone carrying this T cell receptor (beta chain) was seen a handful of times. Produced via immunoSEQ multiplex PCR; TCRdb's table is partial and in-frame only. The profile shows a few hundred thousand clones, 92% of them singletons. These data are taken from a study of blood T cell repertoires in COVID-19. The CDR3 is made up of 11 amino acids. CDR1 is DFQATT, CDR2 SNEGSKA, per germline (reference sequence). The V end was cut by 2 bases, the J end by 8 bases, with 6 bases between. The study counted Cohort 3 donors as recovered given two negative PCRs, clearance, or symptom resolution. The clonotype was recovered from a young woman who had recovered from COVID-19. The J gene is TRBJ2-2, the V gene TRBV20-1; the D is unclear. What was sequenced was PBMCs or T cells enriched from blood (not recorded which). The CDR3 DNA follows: TGCAGTGCTAGACAGTTGGGGGAGCTGTTTTTT. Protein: CSARQLGELFF.